The text below deals with one T cell receptor beta chain. Its matching antigen is unknown. The data originate from a study of shared clonotypes between healthy human individuals. Study-wide findings and caveats: Tissue TCR repertoires likely differ from these blood-only repertoires. Naive subsets tended to show greater estimated richness than memory subsets. Some clonotypes were shared by all four sorted-subset donors, while others were not shared. The non-shared ones had lower generation probabilities than the shared ones.

Here immunoSEQ multiplex PCR was the method, and the copy in TCRdb shows in-frame clones only, minus some. The sample lists some 1,400,000 clones; 95% to 97% were seen once. The CDR3 runs 14 residues. The V end lost 5 bases, the J end lost 5 bases, and 16 bases lay between the germline ends. Germline V gives CDR1 SEHNR, CDR2 FQNEAQ (reference sequence). Donors comprised only Caucasian adults living in Nashville, Tennessee. The receptor was isolated from a man aged 30-40 years in good health. V and J are TRBV7-9 and TRBJ2-7, with TRBD1 as a possible D gene (6 bases). Sequencing was performed on naive CD4+ T cells sorted from blood. The subset was: CD45RA+ positively selected. This chain's CDR3 is CASSPQQGANEQYF. In DNA, the CDR3 is TGTGCCAGCAGCCCTCAACAGGGTGCCAACGAGCAGTACTTC. The variable domain in full, completed from reference TRBV7-9 and TRBJ2-7, reads DTGVSQNPRHKITKRGQNVTFRCDPISEHNRLYWYRQTLGQGPEFLTYFQNEAQLEKSRLLSDRFSAERPKGSFSTLEIQRTEQGDSAMYLCASSPQQGANEQYFGPGTRLTVT.